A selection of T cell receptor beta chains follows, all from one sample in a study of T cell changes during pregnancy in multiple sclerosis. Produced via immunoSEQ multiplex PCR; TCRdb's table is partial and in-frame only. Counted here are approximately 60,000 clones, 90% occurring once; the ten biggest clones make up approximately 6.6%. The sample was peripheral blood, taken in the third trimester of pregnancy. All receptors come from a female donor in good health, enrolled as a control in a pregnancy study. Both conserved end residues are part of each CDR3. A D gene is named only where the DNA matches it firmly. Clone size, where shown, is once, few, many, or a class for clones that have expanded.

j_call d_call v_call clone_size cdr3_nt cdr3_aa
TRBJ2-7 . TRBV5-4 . TGTGCCAGCAGCCGGGAACTAGCCTCGCCCTACGAGCAGTACTTC CASSRELASPYEQYF
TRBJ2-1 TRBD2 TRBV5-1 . TGCGCCAGCAGCAGAGGCGGGGGGGCGGATTGGAATGAGCAGTTCTTC CASSRGGGADWNEQFF
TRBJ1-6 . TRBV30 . TGTGCCTGGATAGGGGCAGGCGCCTCCTATAATTCACCCCTCCACTTT CAWIGAGASYNSPLHF
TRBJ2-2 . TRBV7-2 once TGTGCCAGCAGCTTAGCCCAGAGCGGCACCGGGGAGCTGTTTTTT CASSLAQSGTGELFF
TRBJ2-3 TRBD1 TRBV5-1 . TGCGCCAGCAGCTTGGCTGGGACAGGGGGAGCAGATACGCAGTATTTT CASSLAGTGGADTQYF
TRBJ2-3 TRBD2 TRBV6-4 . TGTGCCAGCAGTCTGACAGCGGGGAGCACAGATACGCAGTATTTT CASSLTAGSTDTQYF
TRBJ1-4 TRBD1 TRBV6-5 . TGTGCCAGCAGTTACGGGACAGGGCATGAAAAACTGTTTTTT CASSYGTGHEKLFF
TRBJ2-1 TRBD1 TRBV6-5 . TGTGCCAGCAGTTACTTTCGGGACAGGGCCGGACGTGAGCAGTTCTTC CASSYFRDRAGREQFF
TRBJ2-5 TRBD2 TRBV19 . TGTGCCAGTAGTATAGGGGGACTAGCGGGGGGTCGAGAGACCCAGTACTTC CASSIGGLAGGRETQYF
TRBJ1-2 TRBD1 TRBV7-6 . TGTGCCAGCAGCTCGGGGACAGGGAGCGATGGCTACACCTTC CASSSGTGSDGYTF
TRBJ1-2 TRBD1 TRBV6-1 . TGTGCCAGCAACTCAGGGGGTCTCGATGGCTACACCTTC CASNSGGLDGYTF
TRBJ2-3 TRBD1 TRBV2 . TGTGCCAGCACTCCGGGGACAGGGGGCACAGATACGCAGTATTTT CASTPGTGGTDTQYF